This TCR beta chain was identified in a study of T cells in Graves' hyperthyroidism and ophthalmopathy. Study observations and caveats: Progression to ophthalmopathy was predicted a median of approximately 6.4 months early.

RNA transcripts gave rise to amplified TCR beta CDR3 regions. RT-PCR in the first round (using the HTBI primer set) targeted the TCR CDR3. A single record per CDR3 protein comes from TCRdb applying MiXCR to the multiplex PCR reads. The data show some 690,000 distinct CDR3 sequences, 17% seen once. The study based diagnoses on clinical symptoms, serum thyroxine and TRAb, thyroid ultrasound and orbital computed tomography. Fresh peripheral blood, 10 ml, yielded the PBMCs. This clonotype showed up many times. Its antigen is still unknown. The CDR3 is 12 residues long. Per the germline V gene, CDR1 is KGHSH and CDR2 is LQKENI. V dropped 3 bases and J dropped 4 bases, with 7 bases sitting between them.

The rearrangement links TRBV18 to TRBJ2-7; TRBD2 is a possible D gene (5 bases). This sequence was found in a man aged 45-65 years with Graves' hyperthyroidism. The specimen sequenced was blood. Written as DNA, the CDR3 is TGTGCCAGCTCACCCGGGGTGTACGAGCAGTACTTC. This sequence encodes CASSPGVYEQYF.